This T cell receptor beta chain appears in the sequencing data of a study of T cells in Graves' hyperthyroidism and ophthalmopathy. Study results and limitations: Ophthalmopathy, as predicted by the model, came a median about six months after the prediction. Ophthalmopathy was distinguished from stable hyperthyroidism by 13 V-J signatures.

The ends were cut back, 3 bases at V and 4 bases at J, with 9 bases in the middle. The CDR3 is 14 residues long. Germline values: CDR1 SNHLY, CDR2 FYNNEI. On this clonotype: Antigen unknown.

Amplification of TCR beta CDR3 regions used RNA as the template. Initially, a first-round RT-PCR of the TCR CDR3 employed the HTBI primer set. TCRdb passed the multiplex PCR reads through MiXCR, listing each CDR3 protein once. The table records about 420,000 distinct CDR3 sequences, approximately 15% of them present only once. This receptor was taken from a woman between 18 and 29 years old with Graves' hyperthyroidism. Material: blood. This chain uses TRBV2 with TRBJ2-2, with D possibly being TRBD2 (5 bases). CDR3 nucleotides: TGTGCCAGCAGTGATGAGGGAGTCACCGGGGAGCTGTTTTTT. Encoded protein: CASSDEGVTGELFF.